One and the same sample provided the 21 T cell receptor beta chains below, sequenced in a study of T cell repertoires in cytomegalovirus infection. Their target antigens are unknown. TCRdb reprocessed the reads with MiXCR, giving one entry per CDR3 protein. Of about 20,000 distinct CDR3 sequences listed, 35% to 45% are singletons. The specimen comprised CD8+ T cells from cultured PBMCs, sampled from culture after CMV antigen stimulation. The source is a human donor in good health (CMV status not recorded). Some clones in this sample may be carry-over from other donors' samples.

This clonotype was seen a handful of times. The chain links TRBV9 to TRBJ1-1, with unresolved D. CDR1 is SGDLS, CDR2 YYNGEE, per germline. V lost 3 bases to trimming and J lost 5 bases, with 8 bases between them. The CDR3 totals 12 residues. DNA of the CDR3: TGTGCCAGCAGCGGAGGAGCGACTGAAGCTTTCTTT. This translates into CASSGGATEAFF.

This clonotype was seen a handful of times. The V gene is TRBV19, the J gene TRBJ2-1; D unresolved. V lost 9 bases to trimming and J lost 6 bases, with 12 bases between them. The CDR3 covers 12 residues. Germline V lookup: CDR1 LNHDA, CDR2 SQIVND (reference sequence). The CDR3 bases are TGTGCCAGCCAAGGATGGGTCAATGAGCAGTTCTTC. It specifies CASQGWVNEQFF.

This sequence joins TRBV20-1 and TRBJ2-1, with 9 bases fitting TRBD2. J was trimmed by 6 bases and V by 6 bases; bases with no gene match: 12. The length of the CDR3 is 15 residues. Per the germline V gene, CDR1 is DFQATT and CDR2 is SNEGSKA (reference sequence). This chain's CDR3 is CSAIPGLARTNEQFF. The CDR3 DNA sequence: TGCAGTGCGATCCCGGGACTAGCAAGGACCAATGAGCAGTTCTTC.

This clonotype was found a few times. V is TRBV7-2 and J is TRBJ2-1; D may match TRBD1 or TRBD2 (5 bases each). Trimming stripped 5 bases from V and 3 bases from J, with 11 bases between. The CDR3 has 14 amino acids. Germline CDR1 reads SGHTA; CDR2 reads FQGNSA. The CDR3, as DNA: TGTGCCAGCAGCCCCTGGGACGGCTACAATGAGCAGTTCTTC. Protein product: CASSPWDGYNEQFF.

This clonotype has just a few counts. The V and J genes are TRBV27 and TRBJ2-2; 9 positions agree with TRBD2. The junction had 7 bases not matched to a gene; V was cut back by 2 bases and J by 3 bases. CDR3 length: 17 amino acids. Germline V CDR1 and CDR2: MNHEY, SMNVEV (reference sequence). CDR3 protein: CASSLVTLAGYTGELFF. The CDR3 DNA is TGTGCCAGCAGTTTAGTCACCCTAGCGGGGTACACCGGGGAGCTGTTTTTT.

This sequence joins TRBV12-3 or TRBV12-4 and TRBJ2-3; TRBD2 matches at 14 bases. The CDR3 contains 16 residues. V dropped 5 bases and J dropped 2; count of bases not matched to a gene: 3. The CDR3 sequence is CASSTTSGGATDTQYF. CDR3 nucleotide sequence: TGTGCCAGCAGTACGACTAGCGGGGGGGCCACAGATACGCAGTATTTT.

J is TRBJ2-7 and V is TRBV9, with D tentatively TRBD2 (6 bases). Per germline, CDR1 SGDLS and CDR2 YYNGEE. CDR3 length: 15 residues. V gave up 3 bases and J gave up 0 bases, with 13 bases separating them. DNA of the CDR3: TGTGCCAGCAGCGGAAGCGGGCTTCGCTCCTACGAGCAGTACTTC. It codes for CASSGSGLRSYEQYF. Filled out from reference TRBV9 and TRBJ2-7, the complete variable domain reads DSGVTQTPKHLITATGQRVTLRCSPRSGDLSVYWYQQSLDQGLQFLIQYYNGEERAKGNILERFSAQQFPDLHSELNLSSLELGDSALYFCASSGSGLRSYEQYFGPGTRLTVT.

This clonotype was found many times. This chain joins TRBV7-8 and TRBJ1-1; 9 nucleotides line up with TRBD1. Trimming at V came to 4 bases and at J to 3 bases, leaving 9 bases not matched to a gene. CDR3 length: 16 residues. Germline V gene sequence: CDR1 SGHVS, CDR2 FQNEAQ. The CDR3 DNA sequence: TGTGCCAGCAGCTCGGGGACAGGGACGGTTGACACTGAAGCTTTCTTT. It is translated as CASSSGTGTVDTEAFF.

This chain uses TRBV27 with TRBJ1-1; 10 positions agree with TRBD1. The trim removed 6 bases at V and 7 bases at J, leaving 2 bases unmatched. Germline V gene sequence: CDR1 MNHEY, CDR2 SMNVEV (reference sequence). CDR3 size: 12 residues. The CDR3 coding sequence is TGTGCCAGCAGGACAGGGGGCAATGAAGCTTTCTTT. It codes for CASRTGGNEAFF.

This clonotype was counted ten times or more. The CDR3 DNA follows: TGTGCCAGCAGTAGGGACATTGAAGCTTTCTTT. It yields the protein CASSRDIEAFF. The V gene is TRBV6-1, the J gene TRBJ1-1; a weak D match, TRBD1 (6 bases). From germline, CDR1 is MNHNS and CDR2 SASEGT. The CDR3 extends over 11 amino acids. Between the trimmed V and J ends, which lost 5 bases and 7 bases, there was a span of 8 bases.

The V gene is TRBV7-9, the J gene TRBJ2-3; 11 nucleotides line up with TRBD2. With 2 bases clipped from V and 3 bases from J, the junction kept 7 bases outside the gene matches. This CDR3 has 17 amino acids. Per germline, CDR1 SEHNR and CDR2 FQNEAQ (reference sequence). The chain's CDR3 is CASSLTSGGRGTDTQYF. The CDR3 bases are TGTGCCAGCAGCTTAACTAGCGGGGGCCGAGGTACAGATACGCAGTATTTT.

This chain links TRBV7-9 with TRBJ2-7, with a possible D match to TRBD2 (6 bases). Germline values: CDR1 SEHNR, CDR2 FQNEAQ (reference sequence). With 6 bases removed from V and 0 bases from J, the gap between germline ends came to 21 bases. The CDR3 is 17 residues long. CDR3 region: CASRLDRDSRSSYEQYF. DNA for the CDR3: TGTGCCAGCAGACTAGATCGGGACTCACGGAGCTCCTACGAGCAGTACTTC.

The sample holds one count of this clonotype. The V gene is TRBV7-3, the J gene TRBJ2-5, with 8 nucleotides matching TRBD1. Germline CDR1 and CDR2: SGHTA and FQGTGA. This CDR3 is built from 15 residues. With 3 bases clipped from V and 5 bases from J, the junction kept 8 bases outside the gene matches. This CDR3 is CASSLAGTGGETQYF. The CDR3 DNA sequence: TGTGCCAGCAGCTTGGCCGGGACAGGCGGGGAGACCCAGTACTTC. Filled out from reference TRBV7-3 and TRBJ2-5, the complete variable domain reads GAGVSQTPSNKVTEKGKYVELRCDPISGHTALYWYRQSLGQGPEFLIYFQGTGAADDSGLPNDRFFAVRPEGSVSTLKIQRTERGDSAVYLCASSLAGTGGETQYFGPGTRLLVL.

Many counts were recorded for this clonotype. This CDR3 is CASSLDSSNSYEQYF. The CDR3 nucleotides read TGTGCCAGCAGCTTGGACAGTTCGAACTCCTACGAGCAGTACTTC. This chain uses TRBV7-6 with TRBJ2-7; weak D call: TRBD1 (6 bases). Germline loops: CDR1 SGHVS, CDR2 FNYEAQ. Trimming pared 3 bases from V and 0 bases from J, leaving 12 bases between. The CDR3 consists of 15 residues.

The chain uses TRBV7-2 and TRBJ2-1; the match to TRBD2 covers 7 bases. V shed 5 bases and J 5 bases; nucleotides not matched to a gene: 3. Per germline, CDR1 SGHTA and CDR2 FQGNSA. CDR3 length equals 13 residues. The DNA of the CDR3 is TGTGCCAGCAGCCCTAGCGGAGACAATGAGCAGTTCTTC. Translation gives CASSPSGDNEQFF.

This clonotype appeared a few times. The chain links TRBV7-2 to TRBJ2-3, with D tentatively TRBD2 (6 bases). CDR1 and CDR2 from the germline V gene are SGHTA and FQGNSA. The CDR3 runs to 15 residues. The germline V and J ends were trimmed by 8 bases and 2 bases, with 17 bases remaining between them. CDR3 nucleotides: TGTGCCAGCGGGTACCCGGGACTGGTCACAGATACGCAGTATTTT. Protein product: CASGYPGLVTDTQYF. The full variable domain, completed using reference TRBV7-2 and TRBJ2-3, is GAGVSQSPSNKVTEKGKDVELRCDPISGHTALYWYRQSLGQGLEFLIYFQGNSAPDKSGLPSDRFSAERTGGSVSTLTIQRTQQEDSAVYLCASGYPGLVTDTQYFGPGTRLTVL.

The V and J genes are TRBV7-2 and TRBJ2-2; TRBD2 aligns across 8 bases. Germline-derived CDR1 and CDR2 are SGHTA and FQGNSA. This CDR3 has 16 amino acids. The J segment lost 1 base and the V segment lost 5 bases, leaving 6 bases of the junction unmatched. CDR3 in amino acids: CASSPPGLENTGELFF. The CDR3 coding sequence is TGTGCCAGCAGCCCTCCGGGACTAGAGAACACCGGGGAGCTGTTTTTT.

The gene calls are TRBV19 and TRBJ1-1, with 8 bases aligning to TRBD1. Per germline, CDR1 LNHDA and CDR2 SQIVND (reference sequence). The CDR3 consists of 15 residues. V lost 3 bases and J lost 0; bases outside the gene matches: 3. CDR3 coding DNA: TGTGCCAGTAGTATCGACAGGGGTCTGAACACTGAAGCTTTCTTT. It yields the protein CASSIDRGLNTEAFF. The whole variable domain, remainder taken from reference TRBV19 and TRBJ1-1, is DGGITQSPKYLFRKEGQNVTLSCEQNLNHDAMYWYRQDPGQGLRLIYYSQIVNDFQKGDIAEGYSVSREKKESFPLTVTSAQKNPTAFYLCASSIDRGLNTEAFFGQGTRLTVV.

The chain employs TRBV2 and TRBJ1-1; D gene unclear. The length of the CDR3 is 14 residues. The germline CDR1 and CDR2 sequences are SNHLY and FYNNEI. Trimming removed 7 bases from V and 1 base from J, with 13 bases in between. In DNA form, the CDR3 reads TGTGCCAGCATCGTGAAGGCGGGGAACACTGAAGCTTTCTTT. Translating it yields CASIVKAGNTEAFF. Full variable domain (outside the CDR3, taken from reference TRBV2 and TRBJ1-1): EPEVTQTPSHQVTQMGQEVILRCVPISNHLYFYWYRQILGQKVEFLVSFYNNEISEKSEIFDDQFSVERPDGSNFTLKIRSTKLEDSAMYFCASIVKAGNTEAFFGQGTRLTVV.

The rearrangement uses TRBV20-1 and TRBJ1-4; D gene uncertain. The V gene lost 3 bases and the J gene lost 0 bases, with 11 bases spanning the gap. CDR1 DFQATT and CDR2 SNEGSKA come from the germline V gene (reference sequence). CDR3 length: 15 residues. CDR3 in amino acids: CSARGSLSTNEKLFF. CDR3 in DNA: TGCAGTGCTAGGGGGAGCCTCTCAACTAATGAAAAACTGTTTTTT.

The genes are TRBV7-3 and TRBJ1-1; 10 bases are shared with TRBD1. This CDR3 has 14 amino acids. V lost 4 bases and J lost 7; bases outside the gene matches: 6. CDR1 and CDR2 from the germline V gene are SGHTA and FQGTGA. The CDR3 DNA sequence: TGTGCCAGCAGCTCGGGACAGGGGTATGGTGAAGCTTTCTTT. Translating gives CASSSGQGYGEAFF.